These 29 T cell receptor beta chains were all obtained from the same sample, sequenced in a study of T cell responses to AZD1222 COVID-19 vaccine. Profiling relied on immunoSEQ multiplex PCR, and the TCRdb table lists in-frame clones only, not all of them. The sample yields some 200,000 clones, roughly 94% seen once. Sample: peripheral blood, taken 28 days after the second dose of the MenACWY control vaccine. The receptors originated from an adult who received the MenACWY meningococcal vaccine as a control.

The rearrangement joins TRBV28 to TRBJ2-7, with D possibly being TRBD1 (6 bases). The CDR3 runs to 14 residues. Looked up from germline, CDR1 is MDHEN and CDR2 is SYDVKM. V was cut by 7 bases and J by 2 bases, with 15 bases left in between. The CDR3 sequence: CASTPVGAAYEQYF. DNA of the CDR3: TGTGCCAGCACACCTGTGGGGGCGGCCTACGAGCAGTACTTC.

The genes are TRBV28 and TRBJ1-2; D perhaps matches TRBD1 (5 bases). From germline, CDR1 is MDHEN and CDR2 SYDVKM. V was pared by 7 bases and J by 0 bases, with 15 bases between. The CDR3 is 15 amino acids. The CDR3 DNA sequence: TGTGCCAGCACCCCAGGGACCGGAGCTAACTATGGCTACACCTTC. Translating it yields CASTPGTGANYGYTF.

CDR3 protein: CASIGREYGYTF. CDR3 DNA sequence: TGTGCCAGCATCGGACGTGAATATGGCTACACCTTC. The chain links TRBV6-5 to TRBJ1-2; D unresolved. V was cut by 7 bases and J by 5 bases, with 11 bases left in between. The CDR3 spans 12 residues. Per the germline V gene, CDR1 is MNHEY and CDR2 is SVGAGI.

This clone showed up just once. This chain joins TRBV28 and TRBJ1-3, with D unresolved. This CDR3 comprises 13 residues. V lost 2 bases and J 0 bases, leaving 2 bases between the germline ends. Germline V gene lookup returns CDR1 MDHEN and CDR2 SYDVKM. This CDR3 is CASSLDSGNTIYF. CDR3 nucleotides: TGTGCCAGCAGTTTAGACTCTGGAAACACCATATATTTT. Full variable domain (rest looked up from reference TRBV28 and TRBJ1-3): DVKVTQSSRYLVKRTGEKVFLECVQDMDHENMFWYRQDPGLGLRLIYFSYDVKMKEKGDIPEGYSVSREKKERFSLILESASTNQTSMYLCASSLDSGNTIYFGEGSWLTVV.

The chain uses TRBV5-1 and TRBJ2-5; weak D call: TRBD1 (6 bases). The CDR3 covers 13 residues. Germline V gene lookup returns CDR1 SGHRS and CDR2 YFSETQ. Trimming removed 0 bases at V and 4 bases at J, with 7 bases between. CDR3 nucleotides: TGCGCCAGCAGCTTGGGGACAGCAGAGACCCAGTACTTC. Translated: CASSLGTAETQYF.

The genes are TRBV5-6 and TRBJ1-6, with TRBD1 as a possible D gene (5 bases). V lost 3 bases and J lost 7, with 11 bases in between. CDR3 size: 14 residues. Germline values: CDR1 SGHDT, CDR2 YYEEEE. CDR3 coding DNA: TGTGCCAGCAGCTCCCCCGGGACCAATTCACCCCTCCACTTT. As protein: CASSSPGTNSPLHF.

This chain connects TRBV19 to TRBJ2-1; TRBD2 aligns across 11 bases. The V gene end was trimmed by 3 bases and the J gene end by 0 bases; junction bases not matched to a gene: 4. The germline V gene encodes CDR1 LNHDA and CDR2 SQIVND (reference sequence). CDR3 size: 17 residues. DNA of the CDR3: TGTGCCAGTAGTATGGGACTAGCGGAGAGCTCCTACAATGAGCAGTTCTTC. Encoded protein: CASSMGLAESSYNEQFF.

This clone has a single count. The chain is built from TRBV7-9 and TRBJ1-4, with D unresolved. This CDR3 comprises 12 residues. CDR1 is SEHNR and CDR2 is FQNEAQ in the germline V gene (reference sequence). V was pared by 4 bases and J by 8 bases, with 8 bases between. CDR3 protein: CASSSGGEKLFF. As DNA, the CDR3 is TGTGCCAGCAGCTCGGGTGGGGAAAAACTGTTTTTT.

The chain uses TRBV5-1 and TRBJ1-5, with D possibly matching TRBD1 (5 bases). Trimming left V 4 bases short and J 5 bases short, with 16 bases between. The CDR3 runs to 15 residues. CDR1 is SGHRS and CDR2 is YFSETQ in the germline V gene. CDR3 loop: CASSQDIGPHQPQHF. CDR3 nucleotide sequence: TGCGCCAGCAGCCAGGACATTGGCCCTCATCAGCCCCAGCATTTT.

In this sample, this clone turned up once. This sequence joins TRBV28 and TRBJ2-2; TRBD1 might be the D (6 bases). V was trimmed by 8 bases and J by 8 bases, leaving 15 bases between them. Per the germline V gene, CDR1 is MDHEN and CDR2 is SYDVKM. The CDR3 consists of 13 residues. Written as DNA, the CDR3 is TGTGCCAGCCAGATAGGGGGATCAGGGGAGCTGTTTTTT. Protein sequence: CASQIGGSGELFF. Looking up the rest from reference TRBV28 and TRBJ2-2 gives the full variable domain: DVKVTQSSRYLVKRTGEKVFLECVQDMDHENMFWYRQDPGLGLRLIYFSYDVKMKEKGDIPEGYSVSREKKERFSLILESASTNQTSMYLCASQIGGSGELFFGEGSRLTVL.

This sequence joins TRBV20-1 and TRBJ1-4; D unclear. The CDR3 is 12 residues long. CDR1 and CDR2 from the germline V gene are DFQATT and SNEGSKA (reference sequence). The germline V and J ends were trimmed by 3 bases and 4 bases, with 6 bases remaining between them. The CDR3 is CSASRFNEKLFF. CDR3 bases: TGCAGTGCTAGTAGGTTTAATGAAAAACTGTTTTTT.

The chain is built from TRBV5-6 and TRBJ1-4; D is unclear. V dropped 4 bases and J dropped 3 bases, with 13 bases sitting between them. The CDR3 runs to 15 residues. The germline V gene encodes CDR1 SGHDT and CDR2 YYEEEE. In DNA form, the CDR3 reads TGTGCCAGCAGCCGGCGCGGGAGCCCTAATGAAAAACTGTTTTTT. Amino acids: CASSRRGSPNEKLFF.

V and J are TRBV4-1 and TRBJ2-2, with unresolved D. The CDR3 has 16 residues. V lost 4 bases and J lost 5, with 17 bases in between. The germline V gene has CDR1 MGHRA and CDR2 YSYEKL. The CDR3 region has the DNA TGCGCCAGCAGCCCTTCCTCGGGCCCGAGAACCGGGGAGCTGTTTTTT. Translating gives CASSPSSGPRTGELFF.

The rearrangement joins TRBV19 to TRBJ2-6; 7 bases are shared with TRBD1. Germline trimming cut 4 bases from V and 2 bases from J; bases unmatched to any gene: 2. The germline gives CDR1 LNHDA, CDR2 SQIVND (reference sequence). CDR3 length equals 15 residues. CDR3: CASSSTGAGANVLTF. The CDR3 DNA follows: TGTGCCAGTAGTAGTACAGGGGCTGGGGCCAACGTCCTGACTTTC.

The chain links TRBV11-2 to TRBJ2-7; 11 bases match TRBD1. The CDR3 loop spans 17 amino acids. Trimming cost V 4 bases and J 6 bases; bases outside gene matches: 14. Germline V lookup: CDR1 SGHAT, CDR2 FQNNGV. The CDR3 region has the DNA TGTGCCAGCAGCTCTCAGCCCTCCGGGACAGGGGGAGGCGAGCAGTACTTC. Its translation: CASSSQPSGTGGGEQYF.

The chain combines TRBV13 with TRBJ2-7; TRBD1 aligns across 8 bases. The V gene end was trimmed by 0 bases and the J gene end by 2 bases; junction bases not matched to a gene: 3. The CDR3 sequence is 15 residues long. Germline CDR1 and CDR2: PRHDT and FYEKMQ (reference sequence). The CDR3 here is CASSLGAGGAYEQYF. In nucleotides, the CDR3 is TGTGCCAGCAGCTTAGGAGCAGGGGGCGCCTACGAGCAGTACTTC.

This clone was seen only a few times. The CDR3 protein is CASSPLQGAEQYF. CDR3 bases: TGTGCCAGCTCACCACTACAGGGCGCCGAGCAGTACTTC. V is TRBV18 and J is TRBJ2-7, with a weak D call TRBD1 (6 bases). V shed 1 base and J shed 6 bases, with 10 bases lying between them. This CDR3 region has 13 residues. Germline assignment: CDR1 KGHSH and CDR2 LQKENI.

This chain uses TRBV25-1 with TRBJ1-6; the D is unclear. V was trimmed by 3 bases and J by 9 bases, leaving 12 bases between them. The CDR3 extends over 14 amino acids. Germline loops: CDR1 MGHDK, CDR2 SYGVNS. The CDR3 protein is CASSEVSEVSPLHF. The CDR3 nucleotides read TGTGCCAGCAGTGAGGTCTCTGAGGTTTCACCCCTCCACTTT.

This sequence joins TRBV27 and TRBJ2-1; 12 bases line up with TRBD2. The germline V gene has CDR1 MNHEY and CDR2 SMNVEV (reference sequence). The CDR3 has 14 amino acids. J was trimmed by 10 bases and V by 6 bases; bases with no gene match: 7. In DNA form, the CDR3 reads TGTGCCAGCAGCCGACTAGCGGGAGTCGGGGAGCAGTTCTTC. It translates to CASSRLAGVGEQFF.

The chain couples TRBV7-9 to TRBJ2-4; TRBD1 matches at 12 bases. CDR1 is SEHNR and CDR2 is FQNEAQ in the germline V gene (reference sequence). CDR3 length equals 14 residues. V dropped 3 bases and J dropped 8; count of bases not matched to a gene: 2. The CDR3 loop is CASSLGQGAYIQYF. CDR3 in DNA: TGTGCCAGCAGCTTGGGACAGGGGGCGTACATTCAGTACTTC.

The rearrangement links TRBV2 to TRBJ1-1; 7 nucleotides line up with TRBD1. Germline CDR1 is SNHLY and CDR2 is FYNNEI. The CDR3 runs 12 residues. Losses at the gene ends were 9 bases for V and 3 bases for J; bases not matched to a gene: 4. As DNA, the CDR3 is TGTGCCAGAGACAGGGAGGACACTGAAGCTTTCTTT. Its protein is CARDREDTEAFF.

The chain has TRBV27 and TRBJ1-6, with 8 nucleotides matching TRBD1. Unmatched junction bases numbered 8, after V lost 4 bases and J lost 0 bases. The length of the CDR3 is 18 residues. Germline V gene lookup returns CDR1 MNHEY and CDR2 SMNVEV (reference sequence). CDR3 region: CASSSLRTGSSYNSPLHF. The CDR3 coding sequence is TGTGCCAGCAGTTCCCTCCGGACAGGGAGCTCCTATAATTCACCCCTCCACTTT.

This chain uses TRBV30 with TRBJ2-2, with a possible D match to TRBD2 (6 bases). Germline V lookup: CDR1 GTSNPN, CDR2 SVGIG (reference sequence). This CDR3 region has 14 residues. Trimming left V 3 bases short and J 1 base short, with 9 bases between. CDR3 nucleotide sequence: TGTGCCTGGAGGAGTAGCGGGAACACCGGGGAGCTGTTTTTT. Translating it yields CAWRSSGNTGELFF.

Of note for this clone: A read error may produce the germline difference seen at one junction end. The chain joins TRBV7-8 to TRBJ1-2; TRBD1 might be the D (6 bases). The V gene's germline CDR1 is SGHVS and CDR2 FQNEAQ. This CDR3 is 16 amino acids long. The CDR3 loop reads CAGSQGGTGSVYGYTF. Written as DNA, the CDR3 is TGTGCCGGCAGCCAAGGGGGTACAGGGAGTGTCTATGGCTACACCTTC. Drawing the rest from reference TRBV7-8 and TRBJ1-2, the complete variable domain is GAGVSQSPRYKVAKRGQDVALRCDPISGHVSLFWYQQALGQGPEFLTYFQNEAQLDKSGLPSDRFFAERPEGSVSTLKIQRTQQEDSAVYLCAGSQGGTGSVYGYTFGSGTRLTVV.

V is TRBV5-6 and J is TRBJ2-7, with D possibly being TRBD1 or TRBD2 (5 bases each). CDR1 SGHDT and CDR2 YYEEEE come from the germline V gene. This CDR3 contains 15 residues. V lost 0 bases, J lost 2 bases, and 12 bases lay in between. In DNA, the CDR3 is TGTGCCAGCAGCTTGGGGGATACGGGACCCTACGAGCAGTACTTC. As protein: CASSLGDTGPYEQYF. Together with reference TRBV5-6 and TRBJ2-7, the CDR3 gives the full variable domain: DAGVTQSPTHLIKTRGQQVTLRCSPKSGHDTVSWYQQALGQGPQFIFQYYEEEERQRGNFPDRFSGHQFPNYSSELNVNALLLGDSALYLCASSLGDTGPYEQYFGPGTRLTVT.

The chain links TRBV11-2 to TRBJ2-1; D remains ambiguous. Germline V CDR1 and CDR2: SGHAT, FQNNGV. The CDR3 spans 16 residues. V was trimmed by 0 bases and J by 0 bases, leaving 9 bases between them. The CDR3 protein is CASSLEGGVSYNEQFF. In nucleotides, the CDR3 is TGTGCCAGCAGCTTAGAAGGTGGGGTCTCCTACAATGAGCAGTTCTTC.

The V and J genes are TRBV7-4 and TRBJ1-3; 10 bases are a match to TRBD1. Germline CDR1 is SGHVT and CDR2 is SQSDAQ. CDR3 length equals 18 residues. J was trimmed by 0 bases and V by 7 bases; bases with no gene match: 12. The chain's CDR3 is CASTPPGQGTDSGNTIYF. CDR3 nucleotide sequence: TGTGCCAGCACCCCCCCGGGACAGGGGACGGACTCTGGAAACACCATATATTTT.

The CDR3 spells CASSENRGSNQPQHF. CDR3 coding DNA: TGTGCCAGCAGTGAGAACAGGGGTAGCAATCAGCCCCAGCATTTT. The chain joins TRBV2 to TRBJ1-5, with 7 nucleotides matching TRBD1. The CDR3 is made up of 15 amino acids. The junction had 2 bases not matched to a gene; V was cut back by 3 bases and J by 0 bases. Per germline, CDR1 SNHLY and CDR2 FYNNEI. Complete variable domain (other parts from reference TRBV2 and TRBJ1-5): EPEVTQTPSHQVTQMGQEVILRCVPISNHLYFYWYRQILGQKVEFLVSFYNNEISEKSEIFDDQFSVERPDGSNFTLKIRSTKLEDSAMYFCASSENRGSNQPQHFGDGTRLSIL.

The J gene is TRBJ1-2, the V gene TRBV4-1, with 10 nucleotides matching TRBD1. Germline trimming cut 3 bases from V and 2 bases from J; bases unmatched to any gene: 3. This CDR3 region has 15 residues. CDR1 MGHRA and CDR2 YSYEKL come from the germline V gene. The CDR3 DNA is TGCGCCAGCAGCCATGACAGGGGGCGCAACTATGGCTACACCTTC. Translated: CASSHDRGRNYGYTF.